The 23 T cell receptor beta chains below all came from one sample that was sequenced in a study of T-cell reconstitution after alpha-beta-depleted transplantation in children. Preparation of the TCRbeta library involved a method that used unique molecular identifiers. MiXCR, applied by TCRdb to the PCR reads, yields one record per CDR3 protein. Of some 350,000 distinct CDR3 sequences listed, 15% to 20% are singletons. The starting material was PBMCs, mostly from graft donor cells, obtained 360 days after TCRalphabeta/CD19-depleted stem cell transplant. The receptor source for this set is a male patient between 2 and 10 years old who had a stem cell transplant for acute lymphoblastic leukemia, so the T cells may come from the graft donor.

In nucleotides, the CDR3 is TGCGCCAGCAGCTTGGTCGGTGACAATGAGCAGTTCTTC. Amino acid sequence: CASSLVGDNEQFF. V is TRBV5-1 and J is TRBJ2-1, with D unclear. The CDR3 extends over 13 amino acids. V was cut by 0 bases and J by 5 bases, with 6 bases left in between. Germline values: CDR1 SGHRS, CDR2 YFSETQ.

The chain uses TRBV20-1 and TRBJ2-3; TRBD1 matches 8 bases. The V segment lost 3 bases and the J segment 5 bases; nucleotides outside the gene matches: 10. CDR1 DFQATT and CDR2 SNEGSKA come from the germline V gene (reference sequence). The CDR3 extends over 15 amino acids. The CDR3 coding sequence is TGCAGTGCTAGCCCCAGGGGGCATCGAGTAGATACGCAGTATTTT. It specifies CSASPRGHRVDTQYF.

This clonotype was counted between two and nine times. CDR3: CASSVGPVVSEQYF. CDR3 nucleotides: TGTGCCAGCAGCGTAGGGCCAGTTGTCTCCGAGCAGTACTTC. V is TRBV9 and J is TRBJ2-7; D not certain. The CDR3 contains 14 residues. Trimming cost V 0 bases and J 6 bases, with 13 bases left between them. The V gene's germline CDR1 is SGDLS and CDR2 YYNGEE.

In this sample, this clonotype turned up a few times. The chain carries TRBV21-1 and TRBJ2-1; the D segment call TRBD2 is taken from the table without a DNA check. TRBV21-1 is termed a pseudogene. This CDR3 region has 14 residues. The CDR3 nucleotides read TGTGCCAGCAGCAAACCCGTTAGGGACAATGAGCAGTTCTTC. Translated, it gives CASSKPVRDNEQFF.

A few counts support this clonotype. The chain employs TRBV28 and TRBJ2-1; TRBD2 matches at 10 bases. The CDR3 covers 16 residues. CDR1 is MDHEN, CDR2 SYDVKM, per germline. J gave up 5 bases and V 10 bases, and 14 bases lay outside the gene matches. CDR3 bases: TGTGCCACCTCGATCCCTCTAGCGGGAGTTGACAATGAGCAGTTCTTC. Residues: CATSIPLAGVDNEQFF.

This clonotype was observed a handful of times. The genes are TRBV10-2 and TRBJ2-2; D unclear. The CDR3 spans 13 residues. Germline V lookup: CDR1 WSHSY, CDR2 SAAADI. V was shortened by 5 bases and J by 4 bases, with 8 bases between the two germline ends. CDR3 loop: CASSLPPTGELFF. CDR3 nucleotides: TGCGCCAGCAGTCTGCCCCCCACCGGGGAGCTGTTTTTT.

The J gene is TRBJ1-6, the V gene TRBV6-1; 8 bases align to TRBD1. This CDR3 region has 15 residues. After removal of 6 bases from V and 8 bases from J, the junction contained 9 bases not matched to a gene. Looked up from germline, CDR1 is MNHNS and CDR2 is SASEGT. The CDR3 is CASRGDRLPYSPLHF. Written as DNA, the CDR3 is TGTGCCAGCAGGGGGGACAGGCTCCCTTATTCACCCCTCCACTTT.

This clonotype was detected ten times or more. This chain joins TRBV2 and TRBJ2-1; 10 nucleotides line up with TRBD2. The length of the CDR3 is 14 residues. Germline-derived CDR1 and CDR2 are SNHLY and FYNNEI. The V segment lost 11 bases and the J segment 3 bases; nucleotides outside the gene matches: 7. CDR3 residues: CALSSSGSYNEQFF. The CDR3 DNA follows: TGTGCCCTCAGCTCTAGCGGGAGCTACAATGAGCAGTTCTTC.

V gene TRBV5-1 combines with J gene TRBJ2-3; a possible D gene is TRBD2 (5 bases). The CDR3 length is 14 residues. In germline, CDR1 is SGHRS, CDR2 YFSETQ. V lost 0 bases, J lost 2 bases, and 7 bases lay in between. The CDR3 loop reads CASSLGRFTDTQYF. The CDR3 DNA is TGCGCCAGCAGCTTGGGGAGGTTCACAGATACGCAGTATTTT.

The sample holds a few counts of this clonotype. This sequence joins TRBV4-2 and TRBJ2-1; D may be TRBD2 (6 bases). The V end was cut by 3 bases, the J end by 5 bases, with 11 bases between. This CDR3 comprises 14 residues. Germline assignment: CDR1 LGHNA and CDR2 YNFKEQ. The CDR3 loop is CASSQLASHNEQFF. Here the CDR3 DNA reads TGTGCCAGCAGCCAGCTAGCGTCCCACAATGAGCAGTTCTTC.

The CDR3 spells CASSLERLAYEQYF. The CDR3, as DNA: TGTGCCAGCAGCTTAGAGCGACTTGCCTACGAGCAGTACTTC. J is TRBJ2-7 and V is TRBV7-2; D is ambiguous. There are 14 residues in the CDR3. The V and J ends lost 1 base and 2 bases respectively, with 9 bases between them. Germline lookup yields CDR1 SGHTA and CDR2 FQGNSA.

The table lists this clonotype with many counts. The chain carries TRBV7-8 and TRBJ2-1; TRBD2 matches at 10 bases. Germline V gives CDR1 SGHVS, CDR2 FQNEAQ. CDR3 length equals 16 residues. V dropped 6 bases and J dropped 9; count of bases not matched to a gene: 14. As DNA, the CDR3 is TGTGCCAGCAGTAGGGGTCTAGCGGGAGAACCATCTGAGCAGTTCTTC. This translates into CASSRGLAGEPSEQFF. The full variable domain, rest sourced from reference TRBV7-8 and TRBJ2-1, is GAGVSQSPRYKVAKRGQDVALRCDPISGHVSLFWYQQALGQGPEFLTYFQNEAQLDKSGLPSDRFFAERPEGSVSTLKIQRTQQEDSAVYLCASSRGLAGEPSEQFFGPGTRLTVL.

This clonotype has a count of ten or more. The chain combines TRBV7-3 with TRBJ2-2; 11 nucleotides match TRBD2. With V trimmed by 1 base and J by 0 bases, 10 bases remained unmatched. The CDR3 consists of 20 residues. Germline V gene sequence: CDR1 SGHTA, CDR2 FQGTGA. This CDR3 reads CASSLIRIVAGGPNTGELFF. The CDR3 bases are TGTGCCAGCAGCTTAATTAGAATTGTAGCGGGAGGGCCGAACACCGGGGAGCTGTTTTTT.

This clonotype was recorded a few times. V and J are TRBV3-1 and TRBJ2-3; 9 bases agree with TRBD1. The length of the CDR3 is 15 residues. Germline V gene sequence: CDR1 LGHDT, CDR2 YNNKEL (reference sequence). V was pared by 4 bases and J by 4 bases, with 6 bases of the junction left unmatched. The CDR3 spells CASSLRDRVADTQYF. CDR3 coding DNA: TGTGCCAGCAGCCTACGGGACAGGGTGGCAGATACGCAGTATTTT.

At least ten counts were recorded for this clonotype. The rearrangement links TRBV29-1 to TRBJ1-2; D not certain. The CDR3 extends over 11 amino acids. V lost 3 bases, J lost 6 bases, and 8 bases lay in between. Germline V gives CDR1 SQVTM, CDR2 ANQGSEA. The CDR3 loop is CSVERVDGYTF. CDR3 in DNA: TGCAGCGTTGAGAGGGTTGATGGCTACACCTTC.

This clonotype was recorded a few times. At one end, the junction sequence differs from germline, possibly due to a read error. The V gene is TRBV28, the J gene TRBJ2-5, with 7 nucleotides matching TRBD2. Germline CDR1 reads MDHEN; CDR2 reads SYDVKM. CDR3 length: 11 residues. CDR3 residues: CASVGEESGEF. The DNA for the CDR3 is TGTGCCAGCGTAGGAGAAGAGAGCGGGGAGTTC. Looking up the rest from reference TRBV28 and TRBJ2-5 gives the full variable domain: DVKVTQSSRYLVKRTGEKVFLECVQDMDHENMFWYRQDPGLGLRLIYFSYDVKMKEKGDIPEGYSVSREKKERFSLILESASTNQTSMYLCASVGEESGEFGPGTRLLVL.

This clonotype came up a few times. This chain links TRBV7-2 with TRBJ1-2, with D possibly TRBD1 on 6 matching bases. From germline, CDR1 is SGHTA and CDR2 FQGNSA. V shed 7 bases and J shed 8 bases, with 14 bases lying between them. CDR3 size: 12 residues. The CDR3 sequence: CASTRRGIGYTF. The CDR3 DNA sequence: TGTGCCAGCACCCGAAGGGGGATAGGCTACACCTTC.

This chain joins TRBV12-3 or TRBV12-4 and TRBJ1-5; no definite D call. The CDR3 has 12 residues. V lost 6 bases, J lost 4 bases, and 7 bases lay in between. As DNA, the CDR3 is TGTGCCAGCAGCTTTGCTAATCAGCCCCAGCATTTT. It translates to CASSFANQPQHF.

This chain links TRBV15 with TRBJ2-7; 11 nucleotides align to TRBD2. CDR3 length: 16 amino acids. Germline CDR1 reads LNHNV; CDR2 reads YYDKDF (reference sequence). J was trimmed by 0 bases and V by 4 bases; bases with no gene match: 5. DNA of the CDR3: TGTGCCACCAGCAACCAAGGACTAGCGGGCTCCTACGAGCAGTACTTC. Translation gives CATSNQGLAGSYEQYF. The complete variable domain, with remaining parts taken from reference TRBV15 and TRBJ2-7, reads DAMVIQNPRYQVTQFGKPVTLSCSQTLNHNVMYWYQQKSSQAPKLLFHYYDKDFNNEADTPDNFQSRRPNTSFCFLDIRSPGLGDTAMYLCATSNQGLAGSYEQYFGPGTRLTVT.

A remark on this clonotype: Since no conserved phenylalanine or tryptophan closes the CDR3, a read error is the likely cause. The DNA is omitted, as the CDR3 cannot be located on it reliably, and the CDR3 follows TCRdb's listing. The chain links TRBV13 to TRBJ2-1; the table's D call, TRBD1, has no DNA check behind it. The germline gives CDR1 PRHDT, CDR2 FYEKMQ (reference sequence). The CDR3 contains 11 residues when both ends are counted. The CDR3 protein is CASSLGGDAAT.

This clonotype was observed a handful of times. This chain joins TRBV20-1 and TRBJ2-1, with D hard to call. The CDR3 is made up of 12 amino acids. V lost 3 bases and J 8 bases, leaving 11 bases between the germline ends. Germline CDR1 DFQATT, CDR2 SNEGSKA (reference sequence). The DNA for the CDR3 is TGCAGTGCTAGGGGCCCCAGCGATGAGCAGTTCTTC. It specifies CSARGPSDEQFF.

The chain couples TRBV28 to TRBJ1-5, with D unclear. The CDR3 is made up of 16 amino acids. Germline V gives CDR1 MDHEN, CDR2 SYDVKM. V was cut by 2 bases and J by 2 bases, with 13 bases left in between. CDR3 sequence reads: CASSLNSPGGNQPQHF. The DNA of the CDR3 is TGTGCCAGCAGTTTAAACAGCCCTGGGGGCAATCAGCCCCAGCATTTT.

This clonotype turned up a few times. This sequence joins TRBV5-1 and TRBJ2-1; 13 positions agree with TRBD2. There are 16 residues in the CDR3. The germline gives CDR1 SGHRS, CDR2 YFSETQ. V dropped 4 bases and J dropped 7; count of bases not matched to a gene: 8. The CDR3 sequence: CASSPRLAGGRNEQFF. DNA for the CDR3: TGCGCCAGCAGCCCCCGACTAGCGGGAGGCCGAAATGAGCAGTTCTTC.